This is a list of T cell receptor beta chains from one sample in a study of Ad26.COV2.S vaccination and SARS-CoV-2 variants. The method was immunoSEQ multiplex PCR; TCRdb's version includes in-frame clones alone and lacks a portion of them. Here the sample spans about 680,000 clones, 80% to 90% being singletons. The sample here was peripheral blood, taken in a trial of Ad26.COV2.S vaccine versus placebo. The receptors originated from a person between 18 and 65 years old who received the Ad26.COV2.S COVID-19 vaccine or a placebo. CDR3s include the opening cysteine and the closing phenylalanine or tryptophan. The order of the fields is clone size, V gene, J gene, D gene, CDR3 DNA, CDR3 protein. The D gene is left open where the match is weak. Clone size appears in some rows only: once, few, many, or a class for an expanded clone.

NA	TRBV7-2	TRBJ2-7	TRBD2	TGTGCCAGCAGCTTAAGCGGGGGGGCAGGGGAGCAGTACTTC	CASSLSGGAGEQYF
NA	TRBV3-1/TRBV3-2	TRBJ2-1	NA	TGTGCCAGCAGCCGCCGAGATCGTGAGCAGTTCTTC	CASSRRDREQFF
NA	TRBV3-1/TRBV3-2	TRBJ2-7	NA	TGTGCCAGCAGCCCGGCCAAGCAATACGAGCAGTACTTC	CASSPAKQYEQYF
NA	TRBV7-2	TRBJ1-5	NA	TGTGCCAGCAGCTTAGCACAGGGAGGCCAGCCCCAGCATTTT	CASSLAQGGQPQHF
NA	TRBV24-1	TRBJ1-1	NA	TGTGCCACCAGTGATAATCTCTACACTGAAGCTTTCTTT	CATSDNLYTEAFF
NA	TRBV29-1	TRBJ2-7	NA	TGCAGCGTCCCCGGGTCGACTAGCGAGCAGTACTTC	CSVPGSTSEQYF
NA	TRBV7-9	TRBJ1-2	NA	TGTGCCAGCAGCTCAATTCCACTGTCAGGACTTAACTATGGCTACACCTTC	CASSSIPLSGLNYGYTF
NA	TRBV30	TRBJ1-2	NA	TGTGCCTGGGGACAGCCCGGCTACACCTTC	CAWGQPGYTF
NA	TRBV5-1	TRBJ2-2	TRBD1	TGCGCCAGCAGCCGAACAGGGGGCGCGGGCACCGGGGAGCTGTTTTTT	CASSRTGGAGTGELFF
NA	TRBV7-9	TRBJ1-4	TRBD1	TGTGCCAGCAGCCCGGGACAGGGGGATGAAAAACTGTTTTTT	CASSPGQGDEKLFF
NA	TRBV20-1	TRBJ1-2	TRBD1	TGCAGTGCTGGACAGGGTTGGGGCTACACCTTC	CSAGQGWGYTF
NA	TRBV29-1	TRBJ1-2	NA	TGCAGCGTTGCAGAGGGGCCCAGTAACTATGGCTACACCTTC	CSVAEGPSNYGYTF
NA	TRBV5-5	TRBJ2-6	TRBD2	TGTGCCAGCAGCCCGACACCGGGGGGTACTGGGGCCAACGTCCTGACTTTC	CASSPTPGGTGANVLTF
NA	TRBV7-2	TRBJ2-3	TRBD2	TGTGCCAGCAGCATAGGGGTACTAGCGGGATTCGTCGGAGATACGCAGTATTTT	CASSIGVLAGFVGDTQYF
NA	TRBV6-6	TRBJ2-4	NA	TGTGCCAGCAGGGGAGGAGACATTCAGTACTTC	CASRGGDIQYF
NA	TRBV7-2	TRBJ1-2	TRBD1	TGTGCCAGCAGTTATTTATCCAGGGGGTTGAACTATGGCTACACCTTC	CASSYLSRGLNYGYTF
once	TRBV4-3	TRBJ2-2	NA	TGCGCCAGCAGCCAGGGTACCGCGGCCGGGGAGCTGTTTTTT	CASSQGTAAGELFF
NA	TRBV6-5	TRBJ2-7	NA	TGTGCCAGCAGGGGGCGCTACCACGAGCAGTACTTC	CASRGRYHEQYF
NA	TRBV7-2	TRBJ2-1	TRBD2	TGTGCCAGCGGACCTAGCGGGGGGGCTAGTGAGCAGTTCTTC	CASGPSGGASEQFF
NA	TRBV5-4	TRBJ2-1	TRBD1	TGTGCCAGCAGCCCCGGGACAGGGGGACTAAATGAGCAGTTCTTC	CASSPGTGGLNEQFF
NA	TRBV18	TRBJ1-1	TRBD1	TGTGCCAGCTCAGCACAGGGGATGAACACTGAAGCTTTCTTT	CASSAQGMNTEAFF
NA	TRBV6-5	TRBJ2-6	TRBD2	TGTGCCAGCAGTTGGACTAGCTCTGGGGCCAACGTCCTGACTTTC	CASSWTSSGANVLTF
NA	TRBV4-3	TRBJ1-1	NA	TGCGCCAGCAGCCCCAAATTCGGCAGGTTGAACACTGAAGCTTTCTTT	CASSPKFGRLNTEAFF
NA	TRBV7-2	TRBJ1-1	NA	TGTGCCAGCAGCTTATTCGGGGGTTCGAGCACTGAAGCTTTCTTT	CASSLFGGSSTEAFF
NA	TRBV19	TRBJ2-3	NA	TGTGCCAGTAGTACGCGCGGGGTTGATACGCAGTATTTT	CASSTRGVDTQYF
once	TRBV30	TRBJ2-7	NA	TGTGCCTGGAGTGTACCCGGGACTCGATTCTACGAGCAGTACTTC	CAWSVPGTRFYEQYF
NA	TRBV19	TRBJ2-1	TRBD2	TGTGCCAGTAGTATAGGGCTAGCGGCCCCGAGCTCCTACAATGAGCAGTTCTTC	CASSIGLAAPSSYNEQFF
once	TRBV24-1	TRBJ1-2	NA	TGTGCCACCAGTGATTTGTTCCCAGGGGCTTGGTATGGCTACACCTTC	CATSDLFPGAWYGYTF
NA	TRBV18	TRBJ1-4	NA	TGTGCCAGCTCACCATCAGGGGCTAATGAAAAACTGTTTTTT	CASSPSGANEKLFF
NA	TRBV9	TRBJ2-1	TRBD2	TGTGCCAGCAGCATAACTAGCGGGGGGCATGTCAATGAGCAGTTCTTC	CASSITSGGHVNEQFF
few	TRBV10-3	TRBJ2-7	NA	TGTGCCATCAGTGAGTCCCAACAGTCGTTCTACGAGCAGTACTTC	CAISESQQSFYEQYF
NA	TRBV14	TRBJ2-5	NA	TGTGCCAGCAGCACCTACGGGGGAGAGACCCAGTACTTC	CASSTYGGETQYF